This TCR beta chain was captured in a study of cytomegalovirus exposure and HLA in healthy donors. Study at large: Researchers previously reported finding more than 100 million unique TCR beta sequences from some 180 million T cells.

Study results and caveats: Analysis was carried out at a later point, and it linked a missense DCLRE1C variant to TCR beta V- and J-gene trimming. TCR beta chains associated with HLA were, in a later analysis, more clonally expanded than equally common others. Sequencing artifact likely explains a cluster of highly shared sequence variants.

The germline CDR1 and CDR2 sequences are MNHEY and SVGAGI. Unmatched junction bases numbered 6, after V lost 6 bases and J lost 4 bases. The CDR3 length is 14 residues. Details on this clone: Its specificity is not known.

Both 60 Vbeta primers and 13 Jbeta primers went into the PCR. Generated by immunoSEQ multiplex PCR, the TCRdb table keeps only in-frame clones and is missing some. Among roughly 190,000 clones listed, approximately 79% were seen once. The origin of this receptor is a man aged 40-55 years in good health and CMV-seropositive. Sample: PBMCs. The gene calls are TRBV6-5 and TRBJ2-1; TRBD1 aligns across 7 bases. CDR3 amino acids: CASRPGQVYNEQFF. The CDR3 region has the DNA TGTGCCAGCAGACCCGGACAGGTATACAATGAGCAGTTCTTC.